The 30 T cell receptor beta chains below come from one sample, sequenced in a study of blood T cell repertoires in COVID-19. Assay used: immunoSEQ multiplex PCR; TCRdb lists only in-frame clones, some missing. The repertoire holds about 160,000 clones, with about four fifths as singletons. Specimen: peripheral blood. Receptors originate from a man aged 18 to 35 with active or convalescent COVID-19.

CDR3 region: CASSQGLDGEQYF. The CDR3 region has the DNA TGTGCCAGCAGCCAGGGGCTCGACGGGGAGCAGTACTTC. The J gene is TRBJ2-7, the V gene TRBV14, with D possibly matching TRBD1 (5 bases). The CDR3 contains 13 residues. Germline assignment: CDR1 SGHDN and CDR2 FVKESK. V gave up 3 bases and J gave up 7 bases, with 13 bases separating them.

In the case of this clone: Other DNA sequences in the sample encode the same CDR3. This rearrangement joins TRBV18 to TRBJ1-2; 8 bases fit TRBD1. The CDR3 totals 14 residues. J was trimmed by 4 bases and V by 0 bases; bases with no gene match: 1. The germline gives CDR1 KGHSH, CDR2 LQKENI. CDR3 bases: TGTGCCAGCTCACCACCAGGACAGGGCTATGGCTACACCTTC. Protein: CASSPPGQGYGYTF.

This rearrangement joins TRBV19 to TRBJ2-1, with 9 bases matching TRBD1. Germline CDR1 and CDR2: LNHDA and SQIVND (reference sequence). V gave up 6 bases and J gave up 4 bases; unmatched junction bases: 1. This CDR3 is 13 amino acids long. CDR3 residues: CASRGQGYNEQFF. The DNA for the CDR3 is TGTGCCAGTAGGGGACAGGGATACAATGAGCAGTTCTTC.

The rearrangement links TRBV11-2 to TRBJ2-1; 7 positions match TRBD1. V lost 5 bases and J lost 12; bases outside the gene matches: 7. CDR1 SGHAT and CDR2 FQNNGV come from the germline V gene. The CDR3 runs to 12 residues. CDR3: CASSKDRVGQFF. The DNA of the CDR3 is TGTGCCAGCAGCAAAGACAGGGTGGGGCAGTTCTTC.

This clone was found a few times. The rearrangement joins TRBV4-3 to TRBJ1-2; no firm D call. V lost 0 bases and J lost 2, with 10 bases in between. Germline V lookup: CDR1 LGHNA, CDR2 YSLEER. CDR3 length: 15 amino acids. The CDR3 spells CASSQDGGSNYGYTF. For the CDR3, the DNA is TGCGCCAGCAGCCAAGATGGAGGATCGAACTATGGCTACACCTTC.

The chain links TRBV28 to TRBJ2-7; 10 bases agree with TRBD2. Trimming cost V 5 bases and J 4 bases; bases outside gene matches: 11. This CDR3 comprises 16 residues. Germline assignment: CDR1 MDHEN and CDR2 SYDVKM. Written as DNA, the CDR3 is TGTGCCAGCAGTCCCACGGTGACTAGCGGGCGATACGAGCAGTACTTC. This codes for CASSPTVTSGRYEQYF.

V usage is TRBV5-8 and J usage is TRBJ1-2, with 7 bases aligning to TRBD1. Germline V gene sequence: CDR1 SGHTS, CDR2 YDEGEE. V was pared by 4 bases and J by 0 bases, with 6 bases of the junction left unmatched. The length of the CDR3 is 15 residues. CDR3 coding DNA: TGTGCCAGCAGCCCCGGGACAGTCCCTAACTATGGCTACACCTTC. It codes for CASSPGTVPNYGYTF.

The V and J genes are TRBV7-9 and TRBJ2-1; 7 bases agree with TRBD1. The V segment lost 0 bases and the J segment 2 bases; nucleotides outside the gene matches: 7. The CDR3 is 17 residues long. The germline V gene encodes CDR1 SEHNR and CDR2 FQNEAQ (reference sequence). This CDR3 reads CASSLAFGDRAYNEQFF. The CDR3 region has the DNA TGTGCCAGCAGCTTAGCGTTTGGGGACAGAGCCTACAATGAGCAGTTCTTC.

This sequence joins TRBV4-3 and TRBJ1-4, with 10 bases that match TRBD1. CDR1 and CDR2 from the germline V gene are LGHNA and YSLEER. The CDR3 covers 15 residues. V dropped 3 bases and J dropped 4; count of bases not matched to a gene: 2. CDR3 amino acids: CASSHGDRGNEKLFF. The CDR3, as DNA: TGCGCCAGCAGCCACGGGGACAGGGGTAATGAAAAACTGTTTTTT.

This clone was counted a few times. J is TRBJ2-4 and V is TRBV3-1 (or the pseudogene TRBV3-2); maybe TRBD1 (6 bases). The V end was cut by 0 bases, the J end by 1 base, with 28 bases between. Germline values: CDR1 LGHDT, CDR2 YNNKEL (reference sequence). The CDR3 loop spans 22 amino acids. CDR3 DNA: TGTGCCAGCAGCCAAGATCCCGGGACAACCTTTTGGGGGAGCGGCGCCAAAAACATTCAGTACTTC. Its translation: CASSQDPGTTFWGSGAKNIQYF.

This chain connects TRBV19 to TRBJ1-1, with D maybe TRBD1 (5 bases). Trimming removed 5 bases at V and 0 bases at J, with 13 bases between. Germline lookup yields CDR1 LNHDA and CDR2 SQIVND (reference sequence). The CDR3 length is 15 residues. CDR3 loop: CASSPLKGLNTEAFF. The CDR3 DNA follows: TGTGCCAGTAGTCCCTTAAAGGGGCTGAACACTGAAGCTTTCTTT.

The chain joins TRBV15 to TRBJ1-2, with 7 bases identical to TRBD1. The germline gives CDR1 LNHNV, CDR2 YYDKDF (reference sequence). This CDR3 is 16 amino acids long. Trimming at V came to 1 base and at J to 1 base, leaving 6 bases not matched to a gene. The chain's CDR3 is CATSRVSGTVNYGYTF. DNA of the CDR3: TGTGCCACCAGCAGAGTCTCCGGGACAGTTAACTATGGCTACACCTTC.

V usage is TRBV5-6 and J usage is TRBJ1-2; D is unresolved. This CDR3 has 14 residues. V lost 5 bases to trimming and J lost 6 bases, with 17 bases between them. The germline V gene has CDR1 SGHDT and CDR2 YYEEEE. Here the CDR3 DNA reads TGTGCCAGCAGATTGAGGTCCGCGGGTCATGGCTACACCTTC. Translated, it gives CASRLRSAGHGYTF.

V usage is TRBV5-1 and J usage is TRBJ1-1; TRBD1 aligns across 9 bases. CDR3 length: 15 amino acids. Germline V gene data show CDR1 as SGHRS and CDR2 as YFSETQ. Trimming cost V 4 bases and J 0 bases; bases outside gene matches: 4. CDR3 amino acids: CASSRTGALNTEAFF. The CDR3 DNA follows: TGCGCCAGCAGCCGGACAGGGGCCCTGAACACTGAAGCTTTCTTT.

This clone was seen only a few times. The gene calls are TRBV6-2 or TRBV6-3 and TRBJ2-7, with 10 bases identical to TRBD2. The V segment lost 6 bases and the J segment 2 bases; nucleotides outside the gene matches: 7. CDR1 MNHEY and CDR2 SVGEGT come from the germline V gene. The CDR3 length is 15 residues. CDR3 DNA sequence: TGTGCCAGCAGGCCTAGCGGGGGAAAGACCTACGAGCAGTACTTC. Protein product: CASRPSGGKTYEQYF.

The chain is built from TRBV19 and TRBJ1-5; D gene unclear. Between the trimmed V and J ends, which lost 5 bases and 4 bases, there was a span of 18 bases. The V gene's germline CDR1 is LNHDA and CDR2 SQIVND (reference sequence). CDR3 length: 16 amino acids. The CDR3 spells CASSAAASSPNQPQHF. The CDR3 nucleotides read TGTGCCAGTAGTGCGGCAGCTTCAAGCCCAAATCAGCCCCAGCATTTT.

This clone was detected only once. The junction does not match germline at one end; this may be a read error. The chain is built from TRBV7-7 and TRBJ2-2, with D tentatively TRBD2 (6 bases). The CDR3 loop spans 15 amino acids. CDR1 is SSHAT and CDR2 is FNYEAQ in the germline V gene (reference sequence). The CDR3 protein is CASSRGTAKTGELFF. CDR3 nucleotide sequence: TGTGCTAGCAGCCGCGGGACCGCGAAAACCGGGGAGCTGTTTTTT.

This clone has a handful of counts. The chain is built from TRBV6-5 and TRBJ2-1; TRBD1 is a possible D gene (5 bases). Between the trimmed V and J ends, which lost 5 bases and 5 bases, there was a span of 10 bases. The V gene's germline CDR1 is MNHEY and CDR2 SVGAGI. The CDR3 loop spans 13 amino acids. For the CDR3, the DNA is TGTGCCAGCAGTCCACAGGTTAACAATGAGCAGTTCTTC. Translating gives CASSPQVNNEQFF.

The chain carries TRBV4-1 and TRBJ1-5, with TRBD1 matching over 8 bases. V shed 4 bases and J 6 bases; nucleotides not matched to a gene: 8. The V gene's germline CDR1 is MGHRA and CDR2 YSYEKL. This CDR3 contains 15 residues. The CDR3 spells CASSLWTGNGQPQHF. The DNA of the CDR3 is TGCGCCAGCAGCCTTTGGACAGGGAATGGTCAGCCCCAGCATTTT.

V is TRBV4-3 and J is TRBJ2-3; 8 bases line up with TRBD2. Trimming took 8 bases from V and 6 from J; bases not matched to a gene: 13. Germline V gene lookup returns CDR1 LGHNA and CDR2 YSLEER. This CDR3 spans 15 amino acids. DNA for the CDR3: TGCGCCAGCTCCCCCTCCGGAGCGGGGGTGGATACGCAGTATTTT. Amino acids: CASSPSGAGVDTQYF.

The chain is built from TRBV7-2 and TRBJ1-2, with D possibly being TRBD1 (5 bases). Germline V gene data show CDR1 as SGHTA and CDR2 as FQGNSA. V lost 5 bases and J 0 bases, leaving 13 bases between the germline ends. The CDR3 is 15 residues long. CDR3 sequence reads: CASSPGGGTNYGYTF. The CDR3 DNA follows: TGTGCCAGCAGCCCCGGGGGAGGGACTAACTATGGCTACACCTTC.

The gene calls are TRBV6-6 and TRBJ1-3; D may be TRBD1 (5 bases). V was cut by 5 bases and J by 0 bases, with 14 bases left in between. This CDR3 is 16 amino acids long. Per germline, CDR1 MNHNY and CDR2 SVGAGI (reference sequence). The CDR3 here is CASSNRRQSSGNTIYF. The CDR3 nucleotides read TGTGCCAGCAGTAACCGCCGACAGTCCTCTGGAAACACCATATATTTT.

Notes on this clone: The identical CDR3 is also encoded by other nucleotide sequences in the sample. V and J are TRBV5-1 and TRBJ1-1, with a possible D match to TRBD1 (6 bases). V lost 0 bases to trimming and J lost 0 bases, with 9 bases between them. There are 15 residues in the CDR3. Germline V CDR1 and CDR2: SGHRS, YFSETQ. CDR3 DNA sequence: TGCGCCAGCAGCTTGGATGGACAGCTGAACACTGAAGCTTTCTTT. Protein: CASSLDGQLNTEAFF.

There are a few counts of this clone. CDR3 sequence reads: CASSLGRGRHNEQFF. DNA of the CDR3: TGTGCCAGCAGCTTAGGGAGAGGCAGACACAATGAGCAGTTCTTC. V gene TRBV11-2 combines with J gene TRBJ2-1; D is ambiguous. Germline CDR1 SGHAT, CDR2 FQNNGV. V dropped 1 base and J dropped 5 bases, with 12 bases sitting between them. The CDR3 length is 15 residues.

The chain is built from TRBV6-2 or TRBV6-3 and TRBJ1-1; D possibly corresponds to TRBD1 (6 bases). Germline CDR1 and CDR2: MNHEY and SVGEGT. V lost 4 bases, J lost 6 bases, and 12 bases lay in between. The CDR3 has 13 residues. This chain's CDR3 is CASSSRGSAEAFF. The CDR3 coding sequence is TGTGCCAGCAGTTCCAGGGGTAGCGCTGAAGCTTTCTTT.

The chain employs TRBV29-1 and TRBJ1-1; 7 positions agree with TRBD1. CDR1 SQVTM and CDR2 ANQGSEA come from the germline V gene. There are 14 residues in the CDR3. V shed 5 bases and J 1 base; nucleotides not matched to a gene: 7. In DNA form, the CDR3 reads TGCAGCGTTTTAATACAGGGGACGAACACTGAAGCTTTCTTT. Amino acids: CSVLIQGTNTEAFF. The full variable domain, rest sourced from reference TRBV29-1 and TRBJ1-1, is SAVISQKPSRDICQRGTSLTIQCQVDSQVTMMFWYRQQPGQSLTLIATANQGSEATYESGFVIDKFPISRPNLTFSTLTVSNMSPEDSSIYLCSVLIQGTNTEAFFGQGTRLTVV.

Notes on this clone: A read error may be the cause here, since a much bigger clone is one base away. The same CDR3 also results from other DNA sequences found in this sample. The rearrangement joins TRBV2 to TRBJ1-5; TRBD1 is a possible D gene (6 bases). The CDR3 has 14 residues. Between the trimmed V and J ends, which lost 6 bases and 0 bases, there was a span of 9 bases. Germline V gene sequence: CDR1 SNHLY, CDR2 FYNNEI. CDR3 loop: CASRGQNSNQPQHF. For the CDR3, the DNA is TGTGCCAGCAGGGGACAAAATAGCAATCAGCCCCAGCATTTT.

The chain links TRBV7-9 to TRBJ2-5; TRBD1 aligns across 7 bases. V lost 5 bases to trimming and J lost 1 base; unmatched junction nucleotides: 4. The CDR3 totals 14 residues. Looked up from germline, CDR1 is SEHNR and CDR2 is FQNEAQ (reference sequence). The CDR3 protein is CASSLGQFQETQYF. The CDR3 nucleotides read TGTGCCAGCAGCCTGGGACAGTTCCAAGAGACCCAGTACTTC.

Turning to this clone: Germline and junction disagree at one end, which may indicate a read error. V gene TRBV7-9 combines with J gene TRBJ2-3; 7 nucleotides align to TRBD1. This CDR3 contains 15 residues. Germline values: CDR1 SEHNR, CDR2 FQNEAQ (reference sequence). The CDR3 is CASSLGQSPTVTQYF. The CDR3 DNA reads as TGTGCCAGCAGCTTGGGACAGAGCCCCACAGTTACGCAGTATTTT.

The rearrangement links TRBV4-3 to TRBJ1-4, with 8 bases aligning to TRBD1. Losses at the gene ends were 2 bases for V and 6 bases for J; bases not matched to a gene: 5. There are 15 residues in the CDR3. Germline-derived CDR1 and CDR2 are LGHNA and YSLEER. In DNA form, the CDR3 reads TGCGCCAGCAGCCAACTGCCAGGGGGCGATGAAAAACTGTTTTTT. Protein: CASSQLPGGDEKLFF.